This entry describes one T cell receptor beta chain. This clonotype was detected only once. Its antigen is still unknown. No base qualities exist here, and no much larger clone lies one base off it. Germline trimming amounts to 5 bases on V and 6 bases on J, with 17 as the count of junction bases outside the gene matches. The CDR3 goes from the cysteine to the phenylalanine over 17 residues. CDR3 DNA is the only sequence kept; it has 51 bases, read in frame from the first base. Reading the germline V gene (reference sequence) gives CDR1 DFQATT and CDR2 SNEGSKA. This record comes from a study of CD8 T cells in ankylosing spondylitis (dated by TCRdb to 2015 to 2018). Concerning the study at large: T cell receptor beta repertoires were profiled in healthy donors and ankylosing spondylitis patients so that disease-linked TCR variants could be found. The whole study cohort included some 100 healthy donors and 25 ankylosing spondylitis patients. Peripheral blood was sampled, and synovial fluid was additionally collected from ankylosing spondylitis patients.

The sample was run on an Illumina HiSeq 2500. Quantitative 5'-RACE with molecular barcodes was the method used to prepare the TCR beta libraries. The paper's processing steps were these. A new computational method, built on a probabilistic model of VDJ rearrangement, was used to identify disease-linked TCR variants. TCRdb ran its own pipeline on the public reads, namely fastp trimming at Q25 and MiXCR clone calling, and kept in-frame beta chains. CDR3 protein duplicates are merged, each entry listing the most common genes and DNA. V and J calls and clone size were set by TCRdb, not the authors. This sample comprises fewer than 500,000 distinct CDR3 sequences, more than 25% of them detected only once. The ten top clones hold about 0.89% of the sample. Broad study findings and their caveats: Some motif variants had previously been reported in the synovial fluid and blood of reactive arthritis patients, which suggests shared mechanisms of disease initiation. A CD8+ phenotype was shown by the disease-linked clones, which were found at relatively low frequencies in peripheral blood. According to the report, matched synovial fluid samples from ankylosing spondylitis patients were significantly enriched for the disease-linked clones. Blood from ankylosing spondylitis patients appeared to be characterized by a TCR beta motif made up of under ten highly homologous amino acid variants.

This receptor was taken from a male donor with ankylosing spondylitis. Recombination connected TRBV20-1 to TRBJ2-1, with 9 bases aligning to TRBD2. Specimen: blood, either unsorted or a sorted T cell fraction (not recorded which). The CDR3 sequence is CSAPDAAGGLGFNEQFF. The DNA is TGCAGTGCTCCGGACGCAGCGGGAGGCTTGGGGTTCAATGAGCAGTTCTTC.